This T cell receptor beta chain was identified during a study of Graves' ophthalmopathy and Graves' hyperthyroidism. Points from the study as a whole: The model reached 70.59% sensitivity and roughly 72% specificity for predicting ophthalmopathy progression. Blood shared most expanded thyroid clonotypes above 0.001 frequency.

This clonotype was counted many times. What it binds is unknown. The CDR3 extends over 15 amino acids. The V gene's germline CDR1 is SGHTA and CDR2 FQGNSA. V was trimmed by 5 bases and J by 1 base, leaving 15 bases between them. Amplification targeted the TCR beta CDR3 regions, with RNA transcripts as the source material. The first round was an RT-PCR with HTBI primers, and the second round was a multiplex PCR. TCRdb itself ran the multiplex PCR reads through MiXCR, one entry per CDR3 protein. The table shows approximately 380,000 distinct CDR3 sequences, with about 21% occurring only once. Hyperthyroidism qualified as stable when ophthalmopathy did not develop within 18 months of follow-up. New diagnoses, under 2 months' duration, and ages 18 to 65 characterized the hyperthyroidism patients.

The chain combines TRBV7-2 with TRBJ2-7; no clear D. Sequenced input: peripheral blood. The clonotype was recovered from a woman between 18 and 29 years old with stable Graves' hyperthyroidism. In DNA, the CDR3 is TGTGCCAGCAGCCTGACCGGGCCTCAATCCTACGAGCAGTACTTC. It codes for CASSLTGPQSYEQYF.